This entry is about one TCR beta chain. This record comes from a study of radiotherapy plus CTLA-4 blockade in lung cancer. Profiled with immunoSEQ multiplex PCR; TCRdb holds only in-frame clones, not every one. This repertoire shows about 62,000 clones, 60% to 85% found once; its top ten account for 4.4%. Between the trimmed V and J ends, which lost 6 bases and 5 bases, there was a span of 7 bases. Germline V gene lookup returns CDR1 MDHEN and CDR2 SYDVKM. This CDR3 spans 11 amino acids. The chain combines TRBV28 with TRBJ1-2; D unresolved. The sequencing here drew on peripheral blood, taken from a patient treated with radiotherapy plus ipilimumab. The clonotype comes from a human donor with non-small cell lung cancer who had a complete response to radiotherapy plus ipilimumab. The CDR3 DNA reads TGTGCCAGCAGGTCGGAGTATGGCTACACCTTC. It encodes CASRSEYGYTF.